This T cell receptor beta chain came from a study of T cells in Graves' hyperthyroidism and ophthalmopathy. In the study overall: The blood sample was taken at first diagnosis, before treatment began. General study points: Most expanded thyroid clonotypes above 0.001 also appeared in blood.

RNA transcripts yielded amplified TCR beta CDR3 regions. First-round RT-PCR of the TCR CDR3 relied on the HTBI primer set. TCRdb redid the calling of the multiplex PCR reads with MiXCR, one entry per CDR3 protein. This sample has more than 550,000 distinct CDR3 sequences, with 15% to 20% found just once. There are many counts of this clonotype. Its antigen is not known. Material for sequencing was blood. This clonotype originated in a man in his fifties with Graves' hyperthyroidism.

CDR3 loop: CAGASINNSPLHF. CDR3 nucleotides: TGTGCCGGCGCCTCAATAAATAATTCACCCCTCCACTTT. This chain links TRBV2 with TRBJ1-6; D unresolved. The V gene's germline CDR1 is SNHLY and CDR2 FYNNEI. CDR3 length: 13 residues. Trimming took 11 bases from V and 5 from J, leaving 13 bases between them.